These 12 T cell receptor beta chains came from one sample sequenced in a study of beta chain features in type 1 diabetes. All of the isolated RNA was reverse transcribed, so expressed TCRB transcripts were sequenced. The data were produced by immunoSEQ multiplex PCR, yet TCRdb's version contains in-frame clones alone and is incomplete. The sample yields around 180,000 clones, 10% to 15% seen once. Sequenced input: central memory CD4+ T cells from blood. The receptors were sampled from a young woman in good health.

This clone showed up just a few times. The chain recombines TRBV7-9 with TRBJ1-2, with TRBD1 identical over 9 bases. The CDR3 extends over 14 amino acids. V lost 1 base, J lost 4 bases, and 1 base stayed unmatched. Germline V CDR1 and CDR2: SEHNR, FQNEAQ (reference sequence). The CDR3 coding sequence is TGTGCCAGCAGCTTAGAACAGGGGGCCTATGGCTACACCTTC. This encodes CASSLEQGAYGYTF.

This clone was detected many times. This chain links TRBV28 with TRBJ2-7; TRBD1 agrees at 8 bases. The germline CDR1 and CDR2 sequences are MDHEN and SYDVKM. The V gene end was trimmed by 9 bases and the J gene end by 4 bases; junction bases not matched to a gene: 14. This CDR3 is 15 amino acids long. CDR3 DNA sequence: TGTGCCAGTCAAGTTTCTGGACAGGGAAGATACGAGCAGTACTTC. Its translation is CASQVSGQGRYEQYF.

V gene TRBV7-2 combines with J gene TRBJ2-3, with TRBD1 identical over 7 bases. The CDR3 consists of 16 residues. V lost 2 bases and J lost 0; bases outside the gene matches: 5. Germline V CDR1 and CDR2: SGHTA, FQGNSA. This CDR3 is CASSLLDRLSTDTQYF. The CDR3 nucleotides are TGTGCCAGCAGCTTATTGGACAGGCTGAGCACAGATACGCAGTATTTT.

Worth noting for this clone: Other DNA sequences of this sample code for an identical CDR3. This chain uses TRBV4-3 with TRBJ2-7; unclear D gene. In germline, CDR1 is LGHNA, CDR2 YSLEER. The CDR3 contains 14 residues. V was pared by 1 base and J by 4 bases, with 11 bases between. CDR3 sequence reads: CASSQGQDSYEQYF. In DNA form, the CDR3 reads TGCGCCAGCAGCCAAGGTCAGGATTCTTACGAGCAGTACTTC.

The gene calls are TRBV18 and TRBJ1-1; 7 nucleotides agree with TRBD1. There are 14 residues in the CDR3. V was pared by 8 bases and J by 1 base, with 7 bases of the junction left unmatched. The germline CDR1 and CDR2 sequences are KGHSH and LQKENI. The CDR3 reads CASPRDRPNTEAFF. The CDR3 DNA reads TGTGCCAGCCCGAGGGACAGACCGAACACTGAAGCTTTCTTT.

The genes are TRBV2 and TRBJ1-5; possibly TRBD1 for D (6 bases). Germline assignment: CDR1 SNHLY and CDR2 FYNNEI. V lost 1 base and J 6 bases, leaving 10 bases between the germline ends. The CDR3 contains 14 residues. CDR3 DNA sequence: TGTGCCAGCAGTGAAGGGCGGGGGGCTCAGCCCCAGCATTTT. Its protein is CASSEGRGAQPQHF.

J is TRBJ2-3 and V is TRBV30; 12 nucleotides align to TRBD2. This CDR3 has 15 amino acids. After removal of 2 bases from V and 5 bases from J, the junction contained 5 bases not matched to a gene. Germline values: CDR1 GTSNPN, CDR2 SVGIG (reference sequence). Here the CDR3 reads CAWSNLAGGGDTQYF. CDR3 DNA sequence: TGTGCCTGGAGTAATCTAGCGGGGGGGGGAGATACGCAGTATTTT.

This sequence joins TRBV29-1 and TRBJ2-1; possibly TRBD1 for D (5 bases). This CDR3 is 12 amino acids long. V lost 3 bases and J 4 bases, leaving 7 bases between the germline ends. Germline-derived CDR1 and CDR2 are SQVTM and ANQGSEA. CDR3 DNA: TGCAGCGTTGATCCAGGGTACAATGAGCAGTTCTTC. The encoded protein is CSVDPGYNEQFF.

The gene calls are TRBV28 and TRBJ2-4, with 7 bases fitting TRBD1. J was trimmed by 8 bases and V by 3 bases; bases with no gene match: 7. From germline, CDR1 is MDHEN and CDR2 SYDVKM. The CDR3 has 14 residues. In DNA, the CDR3 is TGTGCCAGCAGTTTCCTTACAGGGGCGGACATTCAGTACTTC. This translates into CASSFLTGADIQYF.

V gene TRBV28 combines with J gene TRBJ1-2; 7 nucleotides agree with TRBD1. Germline V gene sequence: CDR1 MDHEN, CDR2 SYDVKM. The CDR3 length is 14 residues. The V segment lost 3 bases and the J segment 4 bases; nucleotides outside the gene matches: 5. The CDR3 spells CASSLNRGGYGYTF. The CDR3 nucleotides are TGTGCCAGCAGTTTGAACAGGGGAGGCTATGGCTACACCTTC.

The V and J genes are TRBV6-6 and TRBJ2-7, with 7 bases fitting TRBD1. This CDR3 contains 15 residues. CDR1 and CDR2 (germline): MNHNY, SVGAGI (reference sequence). V trimming: 6 bases; J trimming: 1 base; junction bases outside the gene matches: 9. The CDR3 is CASRIQGSNSYEQYF. CDR3 bases: TGTGCCAGCAGAATACAGGGGTCAAATTCCTACGAGCAGTACTTC.

The chain uses TRBV30 and TRBJ1-5, with 8 bases identical to TRBD1. Germline V lookup: CDR1 GTSNPN, CDR2 SVGIG (reference sequence). Losses at the gene ends were 0 bases for V and 5 bases for J; bases not matched to a gene: 0. The CDR3 is 13 residues long. This CDR3 reads CAWSVRGHQPQHF. In DNA, the CDR3 is TGTGCCTGGAGTGTCAGGGGGCATCAGCCCCAGCATTTT.